This TCR beta chain was sequenced for a study of blood T cell repertoires in COVID-19. Looking at the study overall: Donors in the United States, Italy and Spain gave samples during acute or convalescent COVID-19.

Original data processing: Reference gene primers were amplified, and this amplification served to estimate nucleated cell counts. TCRdb keeps only in-frame clones here, not all; method: immunoSEQ multiplex PCR. That table furnishes V, J and clone size, whereas the DNA furnished D and trimming. The sample lists about 170,000 clones; approximately 85% were seen once. There are 16 residues in the CDR3. Looked up from germline, CDR1 is SNHLY and CDR2 is FYNNEI. V gave up 1 base and J gave up 1 base; unmatched junction bases: 6. The chain joins TRBV2 to TRBJ1-1; TRBD1 agrees at 7 bases. Sample: peripheral blood. The TCR was taken from a man in his forties who had recovered from COVID-19. Here the CDR3 DNA reads TGTGCCAGCAGTGAAGATACAGGGGCGGGGAACACTGAAGCTTTCTTT. Translating gives CASSEDTGAGNTEAFF.